This entry lists 10 T cell receptor beta chains sequenced from one sample in a study of blood T cell repertoires in COVID-19. TCRdb's copy holds only in-frame clones and misses some; the assay was immunoSEQ multiplex PCR. The table includes under 250,000 clones, about four fifths detected once. The source material was peripheral blood. These receptors originate from a middle-aged woman with active or convalescent COVID-19.

The chain carries TRBV30 and TRBJ2-2; no clear D. The CDR3 has 13 amino acids. V was trimmed by 2 bases and J by 9 bases, leaving 13 bases between them. Germline values: CDR1 GTSNPN, CDR2 SVGIG (reference sequence). CDR3 sequence (DNA): TGTGCCTGGAGTTTTGGCTGGGCCCGGGAGCTGTTTTTT. Protein: CAWSFGWARELFF.

V is TRBV27 and J is TRBJ1-1, with TRBD1 matching 11 bases. The CDR3 spans 17 residues. The germline gives CDR1 MNHEY, CDR2 SMNVEV (reference sequence). Trimming at V came to 5 bases and at J to 0 bases, leaving 8 bases not matched to a gene. CDR3 sequence reads: CASSGQGATEMNTEAFF. In nucleotides, the CDR3 is TGTGCCAGCAGTGGACAGGGGGCGACGGAGATGAACACTGAAGCTTTCTTT.

As concerns this clone: The sample holds other DNA sequences that translate to the same CDR3. The V call is TRBV30, the J call TRBJ1-5; TRBD1 agrees at 7 bases. Losses at the gene ends were 2 bases for V and 5 bases for J; bases not matched to a gene: 3. The CDR3 contains 13 residues. Germline CDR1 GTSNPN, CDR2 SVGIG (reference sequence). CDR3 sequence: CAWSRQGDQPQHF. CDR3 DNA sequence: TGTGCCTGGAGTCGACAGGGAGATCAGCCCCAGCATTTT. The full variable domain, its missing parts supplied by reference TRBV30 and TRBJ1-5, is SQTIHQWPATLVQPVGSPLSLECTVEGTSNPNLYWYRQAAGRGLQLLFYSVGIGQISSEVPQNLSASRPQDRQFILSSKKLLLSDSGFYLCAWSRQGDQPQHFGDGTRLSIL.

The J gene is TRBJ2-5, the V gene TRBV5-1; a weak D match, TRBD2 (7 bases). V shed 1 base and J shed 4 bases, with 14 bases lying between them. Germline V lookup: CDR1 SGHRS, CDR2 YFSETQ. This CDR3 comprises 15 residues. CDR3 amino acids: CASSLRTGGGETQYF. The CDR3 DNA reads as TGCGCCAGCAGCTTGAGGACGGGGGGCGGAGAGACCCAGTACTTC.

The chain uses TRBV7-2 and TRBJ2-7; 8 positions match TRBD2. The CDR3 has 12 residues. The junction had 3 bases not matched to a gene; V was cut back by 1 base and J by 10 bases. Germline CDR1 is SGHTA and CDR2 is FQGNSA. The CDR3 here is CASSLGAGGQYF. The DNA for the CDR3 is TGTGCCAGCAGCTTAGGTGCGGGGGGACAGTACTTC. Combining the CDR3 with reference TRBV7-2 and TRBJ2-7 gives the whole variable domain GAGVSQSPSNKVTEKGKDVELRCDPISGHTALYWYRQSLGQGLEFLIYFQGNSAPDKSGLPSDRFSAERTGGSVSTLTIQRTQQEDSAVYLCASSLGAGGQYFGPGTRLTVT.

The chain couples TRBV9 to TRBJ2-2; 7 bases match TRBD2. Trimming took 10 bases from V and 5 from J; bases not matched to a gene: 20. The CDR3 is made up of 17 amino acids. The V gene's germline CDR1 is SGDLS and CDR2 YYNGEE. The CDR3: CARRALWGGVRTGELFF. CDR3 nucleotides: TGTGCCCGCCGCGCCCTCTGGGGGGGGGTACGGACCGGGGAGCTGTTTTTT.

The rearrangement joins TRBV25-1 to TRBJ2-4, with a weak D call TRBD2 (5 bases). The CDR3 loop spans 12 amino acids. Trimming stripped 4 bases from V and 6 bases from J, with 7 bases between. Germline loops: CDR1 MGHDK, CDR2 SYGVNS. In DNA form, the CDR3 reads TGTGCCAGCAGTGGGACTGGAAACATTCAGTACTTC. Its protein is CASSGTGNIQYF.

This sequence joins TRBV9 and TRBJ1-2; 7 positions agree with TRBD1. Germline values: CDR1 SGDLS, CDR2 YYNGEE. The trim removed 4 bases at V and 8 bases at J, leaving 11 bases unmatched. This CDR3 spans 14 amino acids. CDR3 in amino acids: CASSRTGASGGYTF. CDR3 coding DNA: TGTGCCAGCAGCCGAACAGGGGCTTCGGGGGGCTACACCTTC.

J is TRBJ2-3 and V is TRBV30; TRBD1 agrees at 11 bases. The junction had 5 bases not matched to a gene; V was cut back by 2 bases and J by 4 bases. There are 15 residues in the CDR3. CDR1 is GTSNPN and CDR2 is SVGIG in the germline V gene (reference sequence). CDR3 in DNA: TGTGCCTGGAGTTTGGGACAGGGGGTCGCAGATACGCAGTATTTT. Protein sequence: CAWSLGQGVADTQYF.

The chain employs TRBV6-5 and TRBJ2-5; TRBD2 aligns across 9 bases. V trimming: 7 bases; J trimming: 0 bases; junction bases outside the gene matches: 6. The length of the CDR3 is 15 residues. CDR1 and CDR2 (germline): MNHEY, SVGAGI. CDR3 nucleotides: TGTGCCAGCAATGGGGCTAGCGGGAACCAAGAGACCCAGTACTTC. Protein sequence: CASNGASGNQETQYF.